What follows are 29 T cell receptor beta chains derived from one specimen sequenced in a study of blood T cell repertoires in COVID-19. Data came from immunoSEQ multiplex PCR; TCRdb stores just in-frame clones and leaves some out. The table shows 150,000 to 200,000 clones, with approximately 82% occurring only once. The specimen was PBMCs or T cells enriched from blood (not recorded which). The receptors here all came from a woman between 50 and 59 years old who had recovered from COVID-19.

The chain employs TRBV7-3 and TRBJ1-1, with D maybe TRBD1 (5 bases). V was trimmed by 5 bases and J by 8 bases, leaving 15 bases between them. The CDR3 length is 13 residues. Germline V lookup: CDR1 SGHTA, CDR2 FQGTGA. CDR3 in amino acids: CASSQTRQGEAFF. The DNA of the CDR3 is TGTGCCAGCAGCCAAACGCGGCAGGGAGAAGCTTTCTTT.

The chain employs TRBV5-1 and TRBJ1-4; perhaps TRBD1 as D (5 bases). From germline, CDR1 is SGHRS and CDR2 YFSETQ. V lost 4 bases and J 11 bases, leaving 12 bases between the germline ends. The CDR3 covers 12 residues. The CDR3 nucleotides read TGCGCCAGCAGCCTAATCGGGGGGAAACTGTTTTTT. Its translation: CASSLIGGKLFF.

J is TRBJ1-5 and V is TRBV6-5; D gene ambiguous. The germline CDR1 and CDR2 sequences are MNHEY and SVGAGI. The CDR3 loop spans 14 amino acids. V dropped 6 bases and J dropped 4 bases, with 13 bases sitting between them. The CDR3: CASRPTLTNQPQHF. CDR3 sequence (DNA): TGTGCCAGCAGACCGACTTTGACGAATCAGCCCCAGCATTTT.

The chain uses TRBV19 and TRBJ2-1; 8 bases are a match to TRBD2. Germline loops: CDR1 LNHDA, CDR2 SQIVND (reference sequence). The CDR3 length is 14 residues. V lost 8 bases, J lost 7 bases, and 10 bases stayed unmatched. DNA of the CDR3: TGTGCCAGTCGCGTTTGGACTAGCTCAAATGAGCAGTTCTTC. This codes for CASRVWTSSNEQFF.

The CDR3 sequence: CASSYEPSGRVEQFF. The CDR3 DNA reads TGTGCCAGCAGTTACGAACCTAGCGGGAGAGTTGAACAGTTCTTC. The V gene is TRBV6-5, the J gene TRBJ2-1; 10 bases agree with TRBD2. The CDR3 extends over 15 amino acids. Germline CDR1 MNHEY, CDR2 SVGAGI. The V and J ends lost 2 bases and 13 bases, in that order; junction bases with no gene match: 11.

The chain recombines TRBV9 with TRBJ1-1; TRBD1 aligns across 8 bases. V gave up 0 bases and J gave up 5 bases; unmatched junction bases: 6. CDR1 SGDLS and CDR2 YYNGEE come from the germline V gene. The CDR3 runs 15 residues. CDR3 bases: TGTGCCAGCAGCGTAGGCCCAGGGGGCAGTACTGAAGCTTTCTTT. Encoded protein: CASSVGPGGSTEAFF.

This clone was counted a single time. The CDR3 DNA sequence: TGTGCCAGCAGCCAAGATTACAGCTACAATGAGCAGTTCTTC. Translating gives CASSQDYSYNEQFF. The chain recombines TRBV14 with TRBJ2-1, with D uncertain. Trimming stripped 0 bases from V and 3 bases from J, with 6 bases between. This CDR3 contains 14 residues. The germline gives CDR1 SGHDN, CDR2 FVKESK.

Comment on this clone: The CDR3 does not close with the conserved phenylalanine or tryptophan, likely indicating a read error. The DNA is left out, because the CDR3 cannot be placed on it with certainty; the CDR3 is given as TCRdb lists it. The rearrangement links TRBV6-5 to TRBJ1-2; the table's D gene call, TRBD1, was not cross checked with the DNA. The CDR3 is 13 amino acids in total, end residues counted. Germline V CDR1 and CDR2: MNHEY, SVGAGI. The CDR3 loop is CASSYSIGGDRAL.

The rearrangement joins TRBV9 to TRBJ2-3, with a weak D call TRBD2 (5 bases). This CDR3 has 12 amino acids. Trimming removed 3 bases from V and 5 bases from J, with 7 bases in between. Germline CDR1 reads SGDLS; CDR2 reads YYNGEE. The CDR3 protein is CASSASGDTQYF. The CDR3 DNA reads TGTGCCAGCAGCGCCAGCGGAGATACGCAGTATTTT.

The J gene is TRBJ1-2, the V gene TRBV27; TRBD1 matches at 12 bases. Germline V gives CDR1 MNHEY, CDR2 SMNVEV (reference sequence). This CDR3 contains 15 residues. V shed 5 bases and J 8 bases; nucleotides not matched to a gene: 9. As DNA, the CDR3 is TGTGCCAGCAGTCGTACCGGGACAGGGGGCAGGGGCTACACCTTC. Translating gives CASSRTGTGGRGYTF.

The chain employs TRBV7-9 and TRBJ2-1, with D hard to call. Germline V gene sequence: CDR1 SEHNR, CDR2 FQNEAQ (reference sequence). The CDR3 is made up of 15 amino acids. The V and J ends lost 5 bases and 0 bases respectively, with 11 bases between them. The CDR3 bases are TGTGCCAGCAGCGGTAGCTTCGACTCCTACAATGAGCAGTTCTTC. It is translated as CASSGSFDSYNEQFF.

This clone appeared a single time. In nucleotides, the CDR3 is TGTGCCAGCAGCTTGAAACTAGCGGTCTACGAGCAGTACTTC. Protein sequence: CASSLKLAVYEQYF. V and J are TRBV5-6 and TRBJ2-7; 8 positions match TRBD2. CDR3 size: 14 residues. Germline values: CDR1 SGHDT, CDR2 YYEEEE. V lost 1 base to trimming and J lost 3 bases; unmatched junction nucleotides: 3. Drawing the rest from reference TRBV5-6 and TRBJ2-7, the complete variable domain is DAGVTQSPTHLIKTRGQQVTLRCSPKSGHDTVSWYQQALGQGPQFIFQYYEEEERQRGNFPDRFSGHQFPNYSSELNVNALLLGDSALYLCASSLKLAVYEQYFGPGTRLTVT.

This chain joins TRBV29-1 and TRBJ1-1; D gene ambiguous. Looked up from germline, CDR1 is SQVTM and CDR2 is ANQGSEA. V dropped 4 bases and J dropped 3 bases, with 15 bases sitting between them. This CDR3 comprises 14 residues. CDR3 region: CSVGWRESDTEAFF. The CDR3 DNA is TGCAGCGTTGGGTGGAGGGAGTCGGACACTGAAGCTTTCTTT.

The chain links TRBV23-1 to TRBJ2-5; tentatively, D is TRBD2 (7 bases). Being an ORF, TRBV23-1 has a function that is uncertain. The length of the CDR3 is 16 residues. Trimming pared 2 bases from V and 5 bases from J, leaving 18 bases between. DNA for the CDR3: TGCGCCAGCAGTCAACCAGGCGGGGGCTTGGGGGAGACCCAGTACTTC. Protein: CASSQPGGGLGETQYF.

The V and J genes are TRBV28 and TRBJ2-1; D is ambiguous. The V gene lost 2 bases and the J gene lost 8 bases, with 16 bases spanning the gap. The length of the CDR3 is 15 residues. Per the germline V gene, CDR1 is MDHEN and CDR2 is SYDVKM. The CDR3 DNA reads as TGTGCCAGCAGTTTACGAGCCCTTCTATCCCATGAGCAGTTCTTC. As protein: CASSLRALLSHEQFF. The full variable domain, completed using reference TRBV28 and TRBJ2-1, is DVKVTQSSRYLVKRTGEKVFLECVQDMDHENMFWYRQDPGLGLRLIYFSYDVKMKEKGDIPEGYSVSREKKERFSLILESASTNQTSMYLCASSLRALLSHEQFFGPGTRLTVL.

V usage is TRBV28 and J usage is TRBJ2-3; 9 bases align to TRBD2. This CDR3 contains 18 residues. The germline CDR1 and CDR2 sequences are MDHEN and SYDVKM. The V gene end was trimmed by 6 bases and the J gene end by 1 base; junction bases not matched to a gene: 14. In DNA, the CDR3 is TGTGCCAGCAGGACCGTCTCATTTTCTAGCGGGGGCACAGATACGCAGTATTTT. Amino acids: CASRTVSFSSGGTDTQYF.

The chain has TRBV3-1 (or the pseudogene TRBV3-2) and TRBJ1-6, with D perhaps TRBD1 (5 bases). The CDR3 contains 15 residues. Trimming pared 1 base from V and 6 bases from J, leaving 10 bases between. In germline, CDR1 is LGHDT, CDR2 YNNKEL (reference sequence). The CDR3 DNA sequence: TGTGCCAGCAGCCAAGTGGGAGGGACTAATTCACCCCTCCACTTT. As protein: CASSQVGGTNSPLHF.

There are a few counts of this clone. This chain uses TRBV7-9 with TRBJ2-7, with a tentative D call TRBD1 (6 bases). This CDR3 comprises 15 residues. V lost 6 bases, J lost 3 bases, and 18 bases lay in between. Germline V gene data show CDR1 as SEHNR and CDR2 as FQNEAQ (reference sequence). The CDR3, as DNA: TGTGCCAGCAGATCCGACAGGACCCCTGGCTACGAGCAGTACTTC. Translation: CASRSDRTPGYEQYF.

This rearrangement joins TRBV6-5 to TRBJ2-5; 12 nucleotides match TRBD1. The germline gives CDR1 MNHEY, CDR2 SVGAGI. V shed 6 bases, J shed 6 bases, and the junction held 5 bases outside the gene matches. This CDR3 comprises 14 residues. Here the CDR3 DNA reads TGTGCCAGCAGGGGGACAGGGGGCAGACAGACCCAGTACTTC. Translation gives CASRGTGGRQTQYF.

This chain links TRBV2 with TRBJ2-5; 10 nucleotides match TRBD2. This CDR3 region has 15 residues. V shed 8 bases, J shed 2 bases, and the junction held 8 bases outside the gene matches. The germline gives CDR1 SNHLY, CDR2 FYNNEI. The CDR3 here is CASLRTSGGQETQYF. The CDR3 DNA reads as TGTGCCAGCCTTAGGACTAGCGGAGGACAAGAGACCCAGTACTTC.

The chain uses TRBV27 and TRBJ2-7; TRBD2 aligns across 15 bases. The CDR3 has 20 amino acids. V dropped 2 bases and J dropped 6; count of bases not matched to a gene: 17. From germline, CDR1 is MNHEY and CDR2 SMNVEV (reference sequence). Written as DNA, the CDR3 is TGTGCCAGCAGTTTAAATCCCCCGGGACTAGCGGGAGGCCCTGCCGCCGAGCAGTACTTC. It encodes CASSLNPPGLAGGPAAEQYF.

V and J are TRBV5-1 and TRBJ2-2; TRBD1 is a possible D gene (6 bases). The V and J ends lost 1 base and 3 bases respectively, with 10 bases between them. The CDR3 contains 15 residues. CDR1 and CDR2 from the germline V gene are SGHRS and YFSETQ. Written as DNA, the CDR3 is TGCGCCAGCAGCTTGAGAGGGGGAGACACCGGGGAGCTGTTTTTT. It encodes CASSLRGGDTGELFF.

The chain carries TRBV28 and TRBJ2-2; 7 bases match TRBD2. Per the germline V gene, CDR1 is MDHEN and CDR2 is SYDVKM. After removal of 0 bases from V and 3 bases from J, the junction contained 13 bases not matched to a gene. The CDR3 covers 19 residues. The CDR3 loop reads CASSLWAGASRSYTGELFF. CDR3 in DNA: TGTGCCAGCAGTTTATGGGCGGGAGCCTCTAGATCTTACACCGGGGAGCTGTTTTTT.

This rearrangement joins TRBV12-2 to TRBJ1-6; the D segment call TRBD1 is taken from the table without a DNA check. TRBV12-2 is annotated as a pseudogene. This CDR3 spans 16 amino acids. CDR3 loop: CASRLVHRGGRSPLHF. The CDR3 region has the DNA TGTGCAAGTCGCTTAGTGCACAGGGGTGGGCGTTCACCCCTCCACTTT.

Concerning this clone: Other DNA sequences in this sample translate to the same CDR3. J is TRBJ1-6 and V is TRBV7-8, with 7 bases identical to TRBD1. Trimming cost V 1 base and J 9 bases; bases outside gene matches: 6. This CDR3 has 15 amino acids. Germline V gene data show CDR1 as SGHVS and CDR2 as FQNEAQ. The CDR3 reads CASSLVGQGGSPLHF. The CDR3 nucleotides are TGTGCCAGCAGCTTAGTTGGTCAGGGGGGTTCACCCCTCCACTTT.

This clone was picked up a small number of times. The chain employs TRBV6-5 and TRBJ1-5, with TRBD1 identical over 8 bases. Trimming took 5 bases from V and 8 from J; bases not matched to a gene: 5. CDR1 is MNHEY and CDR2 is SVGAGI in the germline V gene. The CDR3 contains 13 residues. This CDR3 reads CASSRDRIKPQHF. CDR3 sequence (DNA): TGTGCCAGCAGTCGGGACAGGATCAAGCCCCAGCATTTT.

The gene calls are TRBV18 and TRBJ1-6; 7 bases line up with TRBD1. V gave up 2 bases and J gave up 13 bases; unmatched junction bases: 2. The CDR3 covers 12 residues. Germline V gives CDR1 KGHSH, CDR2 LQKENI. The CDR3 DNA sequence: TGTGCCAGCTCACCAGACAGGGCTCCCCTCCACTTT. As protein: CASSPDRAPLHF.

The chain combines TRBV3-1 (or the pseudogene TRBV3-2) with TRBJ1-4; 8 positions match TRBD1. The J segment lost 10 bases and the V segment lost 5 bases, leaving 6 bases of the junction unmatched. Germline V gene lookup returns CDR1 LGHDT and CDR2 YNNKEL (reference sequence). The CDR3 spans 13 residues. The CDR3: CASSDRGTGKLFF. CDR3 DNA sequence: TGTGCCAGCAGCGACAGGGGTACCGGAAAACTGTTTTTT.

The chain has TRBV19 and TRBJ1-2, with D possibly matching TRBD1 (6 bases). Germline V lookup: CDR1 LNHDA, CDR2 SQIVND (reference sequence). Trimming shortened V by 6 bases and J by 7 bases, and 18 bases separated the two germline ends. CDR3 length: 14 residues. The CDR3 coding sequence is TGTGCCAGTAGCCCATTACTACAGGGCTTTGGCTACACCTTC. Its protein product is CASSPLLQGFGYTF.